Each of the 8 T cell receptor beta chains below was sequenced from the same sample in a study of shared clonotypes between healthy human individuals. Data came from immunoSEQ multiplex PCR; TCRdb stores just in-frame clones and leaves some out. Among hundreds of thousands of clones listed, 95% to 97% were seen once. Sequencing used naive CD4+ T cells sorted from blood. The sample's subset: CD45RA+ positively selected. All receptors derive from a young woman in good health.

J is TRBJ2-1 and V is TRBV18; D gene unclear. The V end was cut by 1 base, the J end by 8 bases, with 9 bases between. Germline V CDR1 and CDR2: KGHSH, LQKENI. The CDR3 extends over 13 amino acids. This CDR3 reads CASSPLKGYEQFF. CDR3 nucleotides: TGTGCCAGCTCACCACTTAAGGGTTATGAGCAGTTCTTC.

Turning to this clone: The same CDR3 arises from other DNA sequences in this sample as well. The V call is TRBV18, the J call TRBJ2-5, with 7 nucleotides matching TRBD1. V gave up 4 bases and J gave up 2 bases; unmatched junction bases: 1. CDR1 and CDR2 (germline): KGHSH, LQKENI. The CDR3 has 13 amino acids. CDR3 sequence: CASSRGQQETQYF. For the CDR3, the DNA is TGTGCCAGCTCACGGGGACAGCAAGAGACCCAGTACTTC.

The chain carries TRBV25-1 and TRBJ1-4; D unresolved. This CDR3 contains 13 residues. The V end lost 3 bases, the J end lost 2 bases, and 4 bases lay between the germline ends. CDR1 MGHDK and CDR2 SYGVNS come from the germline V gene. This CDR3 is CASSDWTNEKLFF. The CDR3 DNA reads as TGTGCCAGCAGTGATTGGACTAATGAAAAACTGTTTTTT.

This clone occurred once. The gene calls are TRBV9 and TRBJ2-1; D not certain. This CDR3 has 13 residues. CDR1 and CDR2 from the germline V gene are SGDLS and YYNGEE. V was shortened by 0 bases and J by 9 bases, with 10 bases between the two germline ends. Written as DNA, the CDR3 is TGTGCCAGCAGCGTAGATGTGACTGGTGAGCAGTTCTTC. Its translation is CASSVDVTGEQFF.

V and J are TRBV6-5 and TRBJ2-2; 8 bases are shared with TRBD1. The V and J ends lost 6 bases and 1 base, in that order; junction bases with no gene match: 4. The germline gives CDR1 MNHEY, CDR2 SVGAGI. The CDR3 has 15 residues. The CDR3 protein is CASRTDRGNTGELFF. The CDR3 DNA sequence: TGTGCCAGCAGAACCGACAGGGGGAACACCGGGGAGCTGTTTTTT.

The chain couples TRBV27 to TRBJ2-2, with TRBD2 matching 12 bases. The CDR3 is 15 amino acids. Germline assignment: CDR1 MNHEY and CDR2 SMNVEV (reference sequence). V was clipped by 5 bases and J by 7 bases; unmatched bases: 5. In DNA, the CDR3 is TGTGCCAGCAGTCTCCGACTAGCGGGAGTCGGGGAGCTGTTTTTT. It codes for CASSLRLAGVGELFF.

In its sample, this clone was seen once. The rearrangement links TRBV13 to TRBJ2-7; D is possibly TRBD2 (5 bases). CDR1 PRHDT and CDR2 FYEKMQ come from the germline V gene (reference sequence). Trimming shortened V by 1 base and J by 5 bases, and 9 bases separated the two germline ends. The CDR3 length is 13 residues. In nucleotides, the CDR3 is TGTGCCAGCAGCTTAGCGGGAAGGCACGAGCAGTACTTC. It translates to CASSLAGRHEQYF.

The chain links TRBV28 to TRBJ2-7; no clear D gene. The CDR3 has 14 residues. V dropped 6 bases and J dropped 3 bases, with 15 bases sitting between them. Germline V gene lookup returns CDR1 MDHEN and CDR2 SYDVKM. Here the CDR3 DNA reads TGTGCCAGCAGCCCGGACGGTCTGGTCTACGAGCAGTACTTC. It translates to CASSPDGLVYEQYF. Full variable domain (missing parts from reference TRBV28 and TRBJ2-7): DVKVTQSSRYLVKRTGEKVFLECVQDMDHENMFWYRQDPGLGLRLIYFSYDVKMKEKGDIPEGYSVSREKKERFSLILESASTNQTSMYLCASSPDGLVYEQYFGPGTRLTVT.